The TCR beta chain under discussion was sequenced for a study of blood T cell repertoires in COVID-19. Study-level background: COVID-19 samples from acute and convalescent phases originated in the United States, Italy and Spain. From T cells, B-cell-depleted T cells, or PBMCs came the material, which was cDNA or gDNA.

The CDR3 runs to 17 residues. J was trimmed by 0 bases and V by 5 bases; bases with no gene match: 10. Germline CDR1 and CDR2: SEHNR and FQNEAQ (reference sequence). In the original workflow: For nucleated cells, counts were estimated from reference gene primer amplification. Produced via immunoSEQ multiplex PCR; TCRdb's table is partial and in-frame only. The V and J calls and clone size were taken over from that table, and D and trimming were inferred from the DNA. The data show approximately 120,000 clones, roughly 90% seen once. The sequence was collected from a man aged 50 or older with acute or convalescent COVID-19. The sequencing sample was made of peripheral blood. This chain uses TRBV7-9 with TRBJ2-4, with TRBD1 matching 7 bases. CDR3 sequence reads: CASSPFSTGLAKNIQYF. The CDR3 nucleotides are TGTGCCAGCAGCCCCTTCTCGACAGGGCTAGCCAAAAACATTCAGTACTTC.